The 19 T cell receptor beta chains in this list originate from one sample, sequenced in a study of blood T cell repertoires in COVID-19. Clones were read by immunoSEQ multiplex PCR, and TCRdb kept only the in-frame ones, dropping some. Of approximately 74,000 clones listed, more than 75% are singletons. The source material was peripheral blood. The receptor set was obtained from an older woman with acute or convalescent COVID-19.

V gene TRBV7-9 combines with J gene TRBJ1-1, with D possibly TRBD1 on 5 matching bases. V lost 4 bases and J lost 0, with 15 bases in between. Germline assignment: CDR1 SEHNR and CDR2 FQNEAQ (reference sequence). The CDR3 sequence is 16 residues long. Written as DNA, the CDR3 is TGTGCCAGCAGCTCACAGGCACAAATCCTGAACACTGAAGCTTTCTTT. Translated, it gives CASSSQAQILNTEAFF.

This clone was seen a few times. The J gene is TRBJ1-1, the V gene TRBV20-1, with D hard to call. CDR1 and CDR2 from the germline V gene are DFQATT and SNEGSKA (reference sequence). CDR3 size: 10 residues. Trimming stripped 0 bases from V and 8 bases from J, with 4 bases between. CDR3 sequence: CSARDREAFF. The CDR3 region has the DNA TGCAGTGCTAGAGACAGAGAAGCTTTCTTT.

This rearrangement joins TRBV25-1 to TRBJ1-2; 7 bases fit TRBD1. V was clipped by 8 bases and J by 4 bases; unmatched bases: 10. The CDR3 length is 14 residues. Germline V gene lookup returns CDR1 MGHDK and CDR2 SYGVNS. The DNA of the CDR3 is TGTGCCAGCGCTGAGACAGGGTCAACCTATGGCTACACCTTC. It encodes CASAETGSTYGYTF.

The rearrangement links TRBV3-1 (or the pseudogene TRBV3-2) to TRBJ1-2, with no clear D. The V gene lost 3 bases and the J gene lost 5 bases, with 13 bases spanning the gap. This CDR3 has 14 residues. The germline CDR1 and CDR2 sequences are LGHDT and YNNKEL (reference sequence). CDR3 region: CASSQIAGRYGYTF. CDR3 DNA: TGTGCCAGCAGCCAGATAGCGGGAAGATATGGCTACACCTTC.

This sequence joins TRBV12-3 or TRBV12-4 and TRBJ2-7, with D tentatively TRBD1 (6 bases). The CDR3 contains 13 residues. Trimming left V 3 bases short and J 6 bases short, with 12 bases between. The CDR3 nucleotides read TGTGCCAGCAGTTTCCAGGGGATCGGCGAGCAGTACGTC. Its translation: CASSFQGIGEQYV.

As DNA, the CDR3 is TGTGCCAGCAGCCGGGACAGGGGAAGCAATCAGCCCCAGCATTTT. Translation: CASSRDRGSNQPQHF. The J gene is TRBJ1-5, the V gene TRBV2; 10 nucleotides line up with TRBD1. Germline V gene sequence: CDR1 SNHLY, CDR2 FYNNEI. With V trimmed by 6 bases and J by 1 base, 3 bases remained unmatched. The CDR3 covers 15 residues.

This clone was found a few times. CDR3 DNA sequence: TGCGCCAGCAGCTTGGCCGGGACTAGCGGGAGTCCCTACGAGCAGTACGTC. Its translation is CASSLAGTSGSPYEQYV. This chain joins TRBV5-1 and TRBJ2-7; TRBD2 agrees at 14 bases. The CDR3 is 17 amino acids. The germline V gene encodes CDR1 SGHRS and CDR2 YFSETQ. V lost 0 bases to trimming and J lost 2 bases; unmatched junction nucleotides: 4.

A single count supports this clone. The J gene is TRBJ1-4, the V gene TRBV18, with no clear D. This CDR3 region has 13 residues. The V end was cut by 1 base, the J end by 13 bases, with 13 bases between. In germline, CDR1 is KGHSH, CDR2 LQKENI. CDR3: CASSPRSGEGLFF. The CDR3 coding sequence is TGTGCCAGCTCACCACGTTCCGGGGAGGGACTGTTTTTT.

This clone was found a few times. The chain recombines TRBV18 with TRBJ2-2; the match to TRBD2 covers 10 bases. V dropped 3 bases and J dropped 7; count of bases not matched to a gene: 8. The CDR3 sequence is 16 residues long. CDR1 is KGHSH and CDR2 is LQKENI in the germline V gene. The CDR3 region has the DNA TGTGCCAGCTCACCGGCCAAGCGGGAGGGCCTCGGGGAGCTGTTTTTT. Translated, it gives CASSPAKREGLGELFF. Variable domain in full (rest from reference TRBV18 and TRBJ2-2): NAGVMQNPRHLVRRRGQEARLRCSPMKGHSHVYWYRQLPEEGLKFMVYLQKENIIDESGMPKERFSAEFPKEGPSILRIQQVVRGDSAAYFCASSPAKREGLGELFFGEGSRLTVL.

The chain couples TRBV4-2 to TRBJ1-1; possibly TRBD1 for D (5 bases). This CDR3 region has 16 residues. Trimming pared 0 bases from V and 1 base from J, leaving 12 bases between. The germline gives CDR1 LGHNA, CDR2 YNFKEQ. CDR3 protein: CASSQDAGQGNTEAFF. CDR3 DNA sequence: TGTGCCAGCAGCCAAGATGCGGGGCAGGGGAACACTGAAGCTTTCTTT.

V usage is TRBV5-1 and J usage is TRBJ1-1; D not resolved. Deletions cut 7 bases from V and 9 bases from J, with 16 bases between. CDR1 is SGHRS, CDR2 YFSETQ, per germline. CDR3 length: 12 residues. The CDR3 protein is CASAGVRSQAFF. The CDR3 DNA reads TGCGCCAGCGCCGGAGTAAGGTCTCAAGCTTTCTTT.

The chain has TRBV13 and TRBJ2-5; 8 bases are a match to TRBD1. The CDR3 has 17 amino acids. Losses at the gene ends were 3 bases for V and 4 bases for J; bases not matched to a gene: 13. Germline V gene sequence: CDR1 PRHDT, CDR2 FYEKMQ (reference sequence). Here the CDR3 DNA reads TGTGCCAGCAGCTTGGGACAGGCCACGGCTCAGGGAGAGACCCAGTACTTC. Encoded protein: CASSLGQATAQGETQYF. Full variable domain (remainder filled in from reference TRBV13 and TRBJ2-5): AAGVIQSPRHLIKEKRETATLKCYPIPRHDTVYWYQQGPGQDPQFLISFYEKMQSDKGSIPDRFSAQQFSDYHSELNMSSLELGDSALYFCASSLGQATAQGETQYFGPGTRLLVL.

This sequence joins TRBV6-6 and TRBJ1-2; 12 nucleotides line up with TRBD1. This CDR3 region has 15 residues. J gave up 6 bases and V 8 bases, and 10 bases lay outside the gene matches. Germline V gives CDR1 MNHNY, CDR2 SVGAGI (reference sequence). CDR3 in DNA: TGTGCCAGCTGTAAAGGGACAGGGGGCGCAAATGGCTACACCTTC. It specifies CASCKGTGGANGYTF.

This clone appeared a few times. V is TRBV2 and J is TRBJ2-7; TRBD1 matches 10 bases. The CDR3 consists of 15 residues. Trimming took 6 bases from V and 0 from J; bases not matched to a gene: 5. Germline CDR1 SNHLY, CDR2 FYNNEI. The CDR3 DNA reads TGTGCCAGCAGGGAGGACAGGGGGTTCTCCTACGAGCAGTACGTC. This translates into CASREDRGFSYEQYV.

The V gene is TRBV3-1 (or the pseudogene TRBV3-2), the J gene TRBJ2-2, with TRBD1 identical over 8 bases. Germline loops: CDR1 LGHDT, CDR2 YNNKEL (reference sequence). J lost 4 bases, V lost 8 bases, and 3 bases had no gene match. The CDR3 has 13 residues. Here the CDR3 DNA reads TGTGCCAGCCAGGGGGCCGGCACCGGGGAGCTGTTTTTT. Protein sequence: CASQGAGTGELFF.

The chain joins TRBV7-2 to TRBJ1-2; 8 nucleotides agree with TRBD1. The junction had 5 bases not matched to a gene; V was cut back by 1 base and J by 4 bases. The CDR3 sequence is 15 residues long. CDR1 SGHTA and CDR2 FQGNSA come from the germline V gene. The CDR3 DNA reads as TGTGCCAGCAGCTTAGACGTGACAGGGGTCTATGGCTACACCTTC. Protein sequence: CASSLDVTGVYGYTF.

The chain couples TRBV7-6 to TRBJ2-1; 9 bases fit TRBD2. J gave up 3 bases and V 10 bases, and 19 bases lay outside the gene matches. The CDR3 is 18 residues long. Germline V gene data show CDR1 as SGHVS and CDR2 as FNYEAQ. CDR3 coding DNA: TGTGCCACCGCCGGCTTAGCGGGAGTCGAGGGGGGCTACAATGAGCAGTTCTTC. It yields the protein CATAGLAGVEGGYNEQFF.

The V call is TRBV2, the J call TRBJ2-2, with D tentatively TRBD1 (6 bases). Germline CDR1 is SNHLY and CDR2 is FYNNEI. The CDR3 runs to 14 residues. The ends were cut back, 4 bases at V and 2 bases at J, with 8 bases in the middle. The CDR3 sequence is CASSGTANTGELFF. The CDR3 DNA reads TGTGCCAGCAGTGGGACAGCCAACACCGGGGAGCTGTTTTTT.

The gene calls are TRBV6-2 or TRBV6-3 and TRBJ2-7; D call uncertain. The CDR3 is 13 amino acids. V gave up 5 bases and J gave up 0 bases, with 8 bases separating them. Germline assignment: CDR1 MNHEY and CDR2 SVGEGT. Here the CDR3 DNA reads TGTGCCAGCAGTCGTACAGCCTCCTACGAGCAGTACGTC. Its translation is CASSRTASYEQYV.